Shown below are 19 T cell receptor beta chains from a single sample sequenced in a study of blood T cells in healthy people across ages. PCR was performed a second time for roughly 7 to 12 cycles using a sample-barcoded 5' primer and a J-beta primer mix. TCRdb redid the calling of the 5' RACE reads with MiXCR, one entry per CDR3 protein. Of about 1.6 million distinct CDR3 sequences listed, about 31% are singletons. Sequenced input: blood. The source is a young woman in good health.

The chain joins TRBV28 to TRBJ1-3, with D hard to call. The CDR3 length is 16 residues. Germline-derived CDR1 and CDR2 are MDHEN and SYDVKM. V was clipped by 4 bases and J by 2 bases, with 15 bases between them. CDR3: CASSSPAGPTGNTIYF. CDR3 nucleotides: TGTGCCAGCAGTTCCCCTGCGGGCCCAACTGGAAACACCATATATTTT.

The chain couples TRBV29-1 to TRBJ1-2, with D tentatively TRBD1 (6 bases). The CDR3 length is 12 residues. Germline CDR1 reads SQVTM; CDR2 reads ANQGSEA. The DNA for the CDR3 is TGCAGTGACCTGGGGACAACAGATGGCTACACCTTC. Translating it yields CSDLGTTDGYTF.

A single count supports this clonotype. J is TRBJ2-1 and V is TRBV12-3 or TRBV12-4, with 13 bases lining up with TRBD2. J was trimmed by 4 bases and V by 6 bases; bases with no gene match: 3. CDR3 size: 15 residues. The CDR3 loop is CASRVLAGGYNEQFF. The CDR3 DNA sequence: TGTGCCAGCAGGGTACTAGCGGGGGGGTACAATGAGCAGTTCTTC.

V usage is TRBV5-6 and J usage is TRBJ2-7; D not certain. Germline CDR1 and CDR2: SGHDT and YYEEEE. V was trimmed by 3 bases and J by 4 bases, leaving 8 bases between them. This CDR3 spans 12 amino acids. The CDR3 here is CASSYSRYEQYF. The CDR3 nucleotides are TGTGCCAGCAGCTACAGCAGGTACGAGCAGTACTTC. Drawing the rest from reference TRBV5-6 and TRBJ2-7, the complete variable domain is DAGVTQSPTHLIKTRGQQVTLRCSPKSGHDTVSWYQQALGQGPQFIFQYYEEEERQRGNFPDRFSGHQFPNYSSELNVNALLLGDSALYLCASSYSRYEQYFGPGTRLTVT.

This clonotype occurred many times. The chain recombines TRBV20-1 with TRBJ2-3, with 8 bases aligning to TRBD1. Germline-derived CDR1 and CDR2 are DFQATT and SNEGSKA (reference sequence). The CDR3 consists of 15 residues. The ends lost 6 bases at V and 6 bases at J; junction bases unmatched: 14. DNA of the CDR3: TGCAGTGCCAATGGGTGGGGGACAGGCTCGGATACGCAGTATTTT. It is translated as CSANGWGTGSDTQYF.

This clonotype was seen a few times. The chain recombines TRBV4-2 with TRBJ2-3, with D uncertain. This CDR3 is 17 amino acids long. Germline values: CDR1 LGHNA, CDR2 YNFKEQ. The V gene lost 4 bases and the J gene lost 3 bases, with 20 bases spanning the gap. This CDR3 is CASSPTHTTVITDTQYF. Here the CDR3 DNA reads TGTGCCAGCAGCCCCACCCACACGACGGTTATAACAGATACGCAGTATTTT.

There are many counts of this clonotype. The chain combines TRBV20-1 with TRBJ2-1; 8 bases align to TRBD2. This CDR3 region has 14 residues. The V gene end was trimmed by 6 bases and the J gene end by 10 bases; junction bases not matched to a gene: 14. Looked up from germline, CDR1 is DFQATT and CDR2 is SNEGSKA (reference sequence). The CDR3 loop reads CSAPVAGRAGEQFF. CDR3 DNA sequence: TGCAGTGCCCCTGTAGCCGGGAGGGCTGGGGAGCAGTTCTTC.

The table lists this clonotype with a few counts. V usage is TRBV12-3 or TRBV12-4 and J usage is TRBJ2-1, with 8 bases aligning to TRBD2. The CDR3 has 15 amino acids. The trim removed 5 bases at V and 4 bases at J, leaving 7 bases unmatched. The CDR3 sequence: CASSPSSGNYNEQFF. DNA of the CDR3: TGTGCCAGCAGTCCGAGTAGCGGGAATTACAATGAGCAGTTCTTC.

In its sample, this clonotype was seen once. The CDR3 DNA reads TGTGCCAGCAGTTTTTCCGGGTCACGGGTCAATGAGCAGTTCTTC. This gives the protein CASSFSGSRVNEQFF. The chain links TRBV27 to TRBJ2-1; D remains ambiguous. Trimming removed 3 bases from V and 6 bases from J, with 15 bases in between. Germline-derived CDR1 and CDR2 are MNHEY and SMNVEV (reference sequence). The CDR3 sequence is 15 residues long.

A remark on this clonotype: One base away lies a much larger clone, so this may be a sequencing read error. The chain recombines TRBV7-3 with TRBJ1-1; D not resolved. The germline CDR1 and CDR2 sequences are SGHTA and FQGTGA. The CDR3 spans 13 residues. The CDR3: CASSLGRSTGAFF. The CDR3 DNA reads TGTGCCAGCAGCTTAGGGCGGAGCACTGGAGCTTTCTTT.

This clonotype was seen only a few times. This chain links TRBV5-1 with TRBJ2-7, with D perhaps TRBD1 (6 bases). V lost 0 bases to trimming and J lost 6 bases, with 10 bases between them. The germline V gene encodes CDR1 SGHRS and CDR2 YFSETQ. The CDR3 loop spans 13 amino acids. Here the CDR3 reads CASSLATGPEQYF. The CDR3 bases are TGCGCCAGCAGCTTGGCCACAGGGCCCGAGCAGTACTTC.

This clonotype was observed once. The chain uses TRBV27 and TRBJ2-4; the D gene is possibly TRBD1 (6 bases). The CDR3 totals 14 residues. CDR1 is MNHEY and CDR2 is SMNVEV in the germline V gene (reference sequence). Trimming shortened V by 4 bases and J by 14 bases, and 21 bases separated the two germline ends. For the CDR3, the DNA is TGTGCCAGCAGTTCCCCGGGACACGCGTATAAGGAGTACTTC. Translated, it gives CASSSPGHAYKEYF.

V is TRBV7-9 and J is TRBJ1-2; 7 nucleotides align to TRBD1. The CDR3 contains 14 residues. Germline V lookup: CDR1 SEHNR, CDR2 FQNEAQ (reference sequence). Trimming at V came to 11 bases and at J to 8 bases, leaving 17 bases not matched to a gene. For the CDR3, the DNA is TGTGCCTGTACTACTGGGGACAGTTTAGGCGGCTACACCTTC. The encoded protein is CACTTGDSLGGYTF.

The chain has TRBV5-5 and TRBJ1-2; no definite D call. Germline CDR1 is SGHKS and CDR2 is YYEKEE (reference sequence). The ends were cut back, 3 bases at V and 2 bases at J, with 11 bases in the middle. The CDR3 consists of 14 residues. The CDR3 sequence: CASSSSRGNYGYTF. CDR3 nucleotide sequence: TGTGCCAGCAGCTCCTCTCGAGGGAACTATGGCTACACCTTC. The full variable domain, with the rest looked up from reference TRBV5-5 and TRBJ1-2, is DAGVTQSPTHLIKTRGQQVTLRCSPISGHKSVSWYQQVLGQGPQFIFQYYEKEERGRGNFPDRFSARQFPNYSSELNVNALLLGDSALYLCASSSSRGNYGYTFGSGTRLTVV.

The V gene is TRBV4-1, the J gene TRBJ1-5, with unresolved D. V lost 1 base and J lost 2, with 6 bases in between. CDR1 is MGHRA and CDR2 is YSYEKL in the germline V gene. The CDR3 has 14 residues. CDR3 amino acids: CASSQGRRNQPQHF. CDR3 nucleotides: TGCGCCAGCAGCCAAGGAAGACGCAATCAGCCCCAGCATTTT.

This clonotype was detected only a few times. The chain combines TRBV7-2 with TRBJ2-7; 10 bases are shared with TRBD2. CDR1 and CDR2 (germline): SGHTA, FQGNSA. Trimming at V came to 4 bases and at J to 0 bases, leaving 6 bases not matched to a gene. This CDR3 has 16 amino acids. CDR3 sequence (DNA): TGTGCCAGCAGCTCAGGACTAGCGGCTAGCTCCTACGAGCAGTACTTC. The encoded protein is CASSSGLAASSYEQYF. The full variable domain, completed using reference TRBV7-2 and TRBJ2-7, is GAGVSQSPSNKVTEKGKDVELRCDPISGHTALYWYRQSLGQGLEFLIYFQGNSAPDKSGLPSDRFSAERTGGSVSTLTIQRTQQEDSAVYLCASSSGLAASSYEQYFGPGTRLTVT.

This chain's CDR3 is CASSAGQGSQETQYF. CDR3 DNA sequence: TGCGCCAGCAGTGCAGGACAGGGGAGCCAAGAGACCCAGTACTTC. V usage is TRBV10-1 and J usage is TRBJ2-5, with 9 positions matching TRBD1. J was trimmed by 1 base and V by 4 bases; bases with no gene match: 4. CDR1 and CDR2 (germline): WNHNN, SYGVQD (reference sequence). The CDR3 covers 15 residues.

The chain combines TRBV4-1 with TRBJ1-2; D unresolved. This CDR3 is built from 14 residues. V was shortened by 1 base and J by 6 bases, with 12 bases between the two germline ends. The germline CDR1 and CDR2 sequences are MGHRA and YSYEKL. CDR3 protein: CASSQVEGSHGYTF. The CDR3 DNA follows: TGCGCCAGCAGCCAAGTGGAAGGGAGCCATGGCTACACCTTC.

The rearrangement joins TRBV5-6 to TRBJ2-7, with 7 bases matching TRBD1. This CDR3 has 15 residues. Germline V gene lookup returns CDR1 SGHDT and CDR2 YYEEEE. The junction had 12 bases not matched to a gene; V was cut back by 5 bases and J by 4 bases. The CDR3: CASSRRQGSAYEQYF. The DNA of the CDR3 is TGTGCCAGCAGTCGTCGACAGGGATCGGCGTACGAGCAGTACTTC.